This T cell receptor (beta chain) was recovered during a study of vaccination effects on CD4 cells after COVID-19. Before sequencing, viral peptide pools were used by the ViraFEST assay to expand antigen-specific CD4+ T cells. Subsequent to a culture period of under 11 days, CD4+ T cells were isolated. All vaccine recipients tested negative for nucleocapsid antibodies and had never contracted SARS-CoV-2 infection. Only in-frame clones appear in the TCRdb table, and some are missing; sequencing was by immunoSEQ multiplex PCR. The repertoire holds about 63,000 clones, around 75% seen once, with 3.5% to 4.5% in the top ten. This CDR3 has 16 amino acids. J gave up 6 bases and V 2 bases, and 12 bases lay outside the gene matches. Germline loops: CDR1 LGHDT, CDR2 YNNKEL (reference sequence). With regard to this clone: Its target is unknown.

The sample consisted of CD4+ T cells from PBMCs cultured with HCoV-OC43 spike peptides, taken before COVID-19 vaccination. Indicated subset: HCoV-OC43 spike overlapping peptide pool stimulation. The chain links TRBV3-1 (or the pseudogene TRBV3-2) to TRBJ1-2, with 7 bases identical to TRBD1. This TCR was sampled from a human donor who received a COVID-19 vaccine. In DNA, the CDR3 is TGTGCCAGCAGCCAAAACACAGGGGTGTCGGTGCATGGCTACACCTTC. This gives the protein CASSQNTGVSVHGYTF.